This T cell receptor beta chain was captured by sequencing in a study of CD4+ T cells in melanoma (dated by TCRdb to between 2021 and 2022). Regarding the study in general: Neoantigen-specific CD4+ T cells in human melanoma were investigated in the study.

Patients with melanoma were used as donors. Results the study describes overall, beyond this receptor: Diverse differentiation states were reported to be shown by neoantigen-specific CD4+ T cells in melanoma. Neoantigen-specific CD4+ T cells were reported to be correlated with the function of CD8+ T cells, macrophages and B cells.

Looking up the germline V gene yields CDR1 SGDLS and CDR2 YYNGEE. At the junction V is shortened by 2 bases and J by 7 bases, with 10 bases in between. There are 14 amino acids in the CDR3, from cysteine to phenylalanine inclusive. The entry retains the CDR3 DNA only, 42 bases that are in frame from base 1. The library was generated by the immunoSEQ multiplex PCR assay. The source is immuneACCESS, and TCRdb retained only in-frame sequences with V and J called. Part of the clones is not carried over; for the studies checked, unresolved V genes explain less than half of this, and the remainder is unexplained. The sample profile shows roughly 150,000 clones; around nine tenths of them were found once. The ten largest clones represent about 1.6% of the sample. To note about this clone: Its binding antigen is unknown. One base away there is no much larger clone; base qualities are not given.

The V gene is TRBV9 and the J gene is TRBJ1-6; too little of a D gene remains to name it. This sequence originates from a human donor with melanoma. The nucleotides read TGTGCCAGCAGCGTTCTTCCCTCGAATTCACCCCTCCACTTT. Translated, it gives CASSVLPSNSPLHF.